This T cell receptor (beta chain) was documented in a study of T-cell reconstitution after alpha-beta-depleted transplantation in children. Unique molecular identifiers were used to barcode this TCRbeta library. TCRdb reprocessed the PCR reads via MiXCR and lists one record per CDR3 protein. The repertoire has fewer than 550,000 distinct CDR3 sequences, about 11% of them found once; the top ten carry roughly 6%. CDR3 size: 15 residues. V lost 1 base and J lost 4; bases outside the gene matches: 5. CDR1 is SGHTA, CDR2 FQGNSA, per germline. The sample holds many counts of this clonotype. The material sequenced was PBMCs from the stem cell graft donor, taken from the stem cell graft. This sequence originates from a human donor who donated a stem cell graft to a child with acute myeloid leukemia. The chain is built from TRBV7-2 and TRBJ2-7; 9 positions agree with TRBD2. DNA for the CDR3: TGTGCCAGCAGCTTAGAGGCTAGCGGGGCGTACGAGCAGTACGTC. The encoded protein is CASSLEASGAYEQYV.